The present T cell receptor beta chain was sequenced within a study of beta chain features in type 1 diabetes. Expressed TCRB transcripts were sequenced, since all the RNA that had been isolated was reverse transcribed. The assay was immunoSEQ multiplex PCR, and TCRdb's table has in-frame clones only and misses some. The table lists about 150,000 clones, 7.8% of them singletons, with around 0.9% in the top ten. About this clone itself: As yet, its antigen is unknown.

Study findings and constraints: For Type 1 diabetes patients, all four CD4+ subsets carried TCRB CDR3s that were moderately but significantly shorter.

The ends were cut back, 0 bases at V and 6 bases at J, with 11 bases in the middle. In germline, CDR1 is SGDLS, CDR2 YYNGEE. The CDR3 is made up of 14 amino acids. Sequencing input: central memory CD4+ T cells from blood. This receptor was obtained from a woman between 40 and 55 years old with type 1 diabetes. The V gene is TRBV9, the J gene TRBJ2-3, with D possibly being TRBD2 (6 bases). CDR3 bases: TGTGCCAGCAGCGTAGGGGCTAGCGTTGATACGCAGTATTTT. Translated, it gives CASSVGASVDTQYF.